This T cell receptor (beta chain) derives from a study of blood T cell repertoires in COVID-19. Assay: immunoSEQ multiplex PCR; the TCRdb copy retains only in-frame clones and omits some. Among about 190,000 clones listed, around 80% were seen once. The CDR3 has 13 amino acids. The germline V gene encodes CDR1 ENHRY and CDR2 SYGVKD. Trimming left V 6 bases short and J 0 bases short, with 8 bases between. This clone was observed many times. The specimen sequenced was peripheral blood. The receptor's source is a woman over 75 with active or convalescent COVID-19. V usage is TRBV10-3 and J usage is TRBJ1-1; D is ambiguous. CDR3 protein: CAISLNLNTEAFF. The CDR3 DNA is TGTGCCATCAGCCTGAACTTGAACACTGAAGCTTTCTTT.